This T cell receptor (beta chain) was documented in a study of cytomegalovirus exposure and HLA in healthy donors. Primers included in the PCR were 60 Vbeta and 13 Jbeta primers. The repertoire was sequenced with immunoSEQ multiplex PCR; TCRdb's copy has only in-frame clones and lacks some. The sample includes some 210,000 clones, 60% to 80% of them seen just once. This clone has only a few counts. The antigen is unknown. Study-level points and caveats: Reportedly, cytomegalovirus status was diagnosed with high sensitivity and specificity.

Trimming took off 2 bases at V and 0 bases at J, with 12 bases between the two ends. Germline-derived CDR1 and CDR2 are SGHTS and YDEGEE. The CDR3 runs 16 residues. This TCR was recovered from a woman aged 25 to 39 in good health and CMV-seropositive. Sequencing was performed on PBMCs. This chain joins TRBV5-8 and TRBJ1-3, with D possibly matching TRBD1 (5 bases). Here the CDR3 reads CASSLSRVNSGNTIYF. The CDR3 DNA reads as TGTGCCAGCAGCTTAAGCAGGGTGAACTCTGGAAACACCATATATTTT.